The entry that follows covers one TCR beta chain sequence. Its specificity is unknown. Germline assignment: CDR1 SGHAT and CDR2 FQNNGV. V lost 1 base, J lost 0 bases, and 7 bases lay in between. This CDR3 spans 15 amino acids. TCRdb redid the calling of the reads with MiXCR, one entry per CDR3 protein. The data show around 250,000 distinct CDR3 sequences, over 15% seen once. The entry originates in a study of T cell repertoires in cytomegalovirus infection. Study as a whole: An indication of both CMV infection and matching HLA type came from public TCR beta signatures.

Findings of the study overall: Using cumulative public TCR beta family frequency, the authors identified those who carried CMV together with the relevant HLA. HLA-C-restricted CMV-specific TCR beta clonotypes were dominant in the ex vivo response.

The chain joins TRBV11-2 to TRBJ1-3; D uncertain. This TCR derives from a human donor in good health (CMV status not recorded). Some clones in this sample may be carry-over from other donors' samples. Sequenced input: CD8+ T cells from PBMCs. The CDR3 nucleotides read TGTGCCAGCAGCTTAGGACCGACCTCTGGAAACACCATATATTTT. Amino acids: CASSLGPTSGNTIYF.